The entry below gives a single T cell receptor (beta chain) sequence along with its context. Original analysis: Amplification from reference gene primers served as the basis for estimated nucleated cell counts. The method was immunoSEQ multiplex PCR; TCRdb's version includes in-frame clones alone and lacks a portion of them. From that table come the V and J calls and clone size; the DNA was used to work out D and trimming. The repertoire includes fewer than 250,000 clones, about 83% of them detected once, and roughly 2.9% sits in the top ten. The sample comes from a study of blood T cell repertoires in COVID-19. Study-wide context: Donors in the United States, Italy and Spain gave samples during acute or convalescent COVID-19. PBMCs, B-cell-depleted T cells, or T cells were the source of the cDNA or gDNA that made up the material.

V was cut by 5 bases and J by 5 bases, with 15 bases left in between. The germline gives CDR1 SEHNR, CDR2 FQNEAQ (reference sequence). This CDR3 spans 15 amino acids. Source material: peripheral blood. This TCR was sampled from a man aged 45-65 years with active or convalescent COVID-19. This chain connects TRBV7-9 to TRBJ2-2; weak D call: TRBD2 (5 bases). CDR3 loop: CASSARVGGTGELFF. The DNA of the CDR3 is TGTGCCAGCAGCGCCCGTGTGGGCGGGACCGGGGAGCTGTTTTTT.